Listed below are T cell receptor beta chains from one sample, sequenced in a study of Ad26.COV2.S vaccination and SARS-CoV-2 variants. The table came from immunoSEQ multiplex PCR; TCRdb's copy has only in-frame clones and leaves some out. The sample lists about 350,000 clones, about 88% occurring once. Specimen: peripheral blood, collected in a trial of Ad26.COV2.S vaccine versus placebo. All receptors derive from a person aged 18-65 years who received the Ad26.COV2.S COVID-19 vaccine or a placebo. Each CDR3 is given with its conserved first and last residue. A D gene is named only where the DNA matches it firmly. Clone size is not always given. Where it is, it says once, few, many or a class for expanded clones.

>TRBV13|TRBD1|TRBJ1-4|-
TGTGCCAGCAGCCCCAATACCGGGACAGCTAATGAAAAACTGTTTTTT
CASSPNTGTANEKLFF
>TRBV12-3/TRBV12-4|-|TRBJ1-1|-
TGTGCCAGCAGACTCACAGGGAACACTGAAGCTTTCTTT
CASRLTGNTEAFF
>TRBV3-1/TRBV3-2|TRBD2|TRBJ2-7|-
TGTGCCAGCAGCCGCGGGACTAACTCCTACGAGCAGTACTTC
CASSRGTNSYEQYF
>TRBV19|-|TRBJ1-6|once
TGTGCCAGTAGTATGGAGGAGAGCTCCTATAATTCACCCCTCCACTTT
CASSMEESSYNSPLHF
>TRBV9|-|TRBJ1-6|-
TGTGCCAGCAGCGTACAGGGTTCGGGTTCACCCCTCCACTTT
CASSVQGSGSPLHF
>TRBV5-1|-|TRBJ2-5|-
TGCGCCAGCAGCTTGGACTGGACCTCCCAAGAGACCCAGTACTTC
CASSLDWTSQETQYF
>TRBV27|TRBD1|TRBJ1-6|-
TGTGCCAGCACTAGGACAGGGGGCCGGTATAATTCACCCCTCCACTTT
CASTRTGGRYNSPLHF
>TRBV2|-|TRBJ1-1|-
TGTGCCAGCACTTCGAAACAGGGTTTGGGCACTGAAGCTTTCTTT
CASTSKQGLGTEAFF
>TRBV7-2|-|TRBJ2-7|-
TGTGCCAGCAGCTTGGACAGATCCTACGAGCAGTACTTC
CASSLDRSYEQYF
>TRBV4-3|TRBD1|TRBJ1-6|-
TGCGCCAGCAGACCCGGGACAGACAATTCACCCCTCCACTTT
CASRPGTDNSPLHF
>TRBV9|TRBD2|TRBJ2-3|once
TGTGCCAGCAGCCCCCCGGGGGGGACAGATACGCAGTATTTT
CASSPPGGTDTQYF
>TRBV5-4|-|TRBJ2-1|-
TGTGCCAGCAGCCCGGGACCTGGGGATGAGCAGTTCTTC
CASSPGPGDEQFF
>TRBV5-1|-|TRBJ2-6|-
TGCGCCAGCAGCTTGGCAGGAGCTTCTGGGGCCAACGTCCTGACTTTC
CASSLAGASGANVLTF
>TRBV18|-|TRBJ2-1|-
TGTGCCAGCTCATCATTAGCGGCAAGCTCCTACAATGAGCAGTTCTTC
CASSSLAASSYNEQFF
>TRBV4-2|-|TRBJ1-2|few
TGTGCCAGCAGCACCGACACCCCTATGGGCTACACCTTC
CASSTDTPMGYTF
>TRBV7-9|-|TRBJ1-2|few
TGTGCCAGCAAACAAGGGAAGGATGGCTACACCTTC
CASKQGKDGYTF
>TRBV7-8|-|TRBJ1-3|-
TGTGCCAGCAGCTTAGCTGGGGGTCCGGGTGGAAACACCATATATTTT
CASSLAGGPGGNTIYF
>TRBV27|-|TRBJ1-5|-
TGTGCCAGCAGTCTCCTAGGGACTAGCAATCAGCCCCAGCATTTT
CASSLLGTSNQPQHF
>TRBV3-1/TRBV3-2|-|TRBJ2-2|-
TGTGCCAGCAGCCAAGAAAGGGTAGTTGGGCAGGGCCGTGGCACCGGGGAGCTGTTTTTT
CASSQERVVGQGRGTGELFF
>TRBV6-5|-|TRBJ1-5|few
TGTGCCAGCAAAACAGGGACCAATCAGCCCCAGCATTTT
CASKTGTNQPQHF
>TRBV11-2|-|TRBJ1-1|once
TGTGCCAGCAGCCCGCGGGTCGGGGCTTTCTTT
CASSPRVGAFF
>TRBV11-3|TRBD1|TRBJ2-3|-
TGTGCCAGCAGCTTAGGGACAGGGACAGATACGCAGTATTTT
CASSLGTGTDTQYF